Sequencing of this TCR beta chain was carried out in a study of T cell responses to AZD1222 COVID-19 vaccine. TCRdb keeps only in-frame clones here, not all; method: immunoSEQ multiplex PCR. The sample records over 150,000 clones, under 95% being singletons. CDR1 is SGHAT and CDR2 is FQNNGV in the germline V gene. The CDR3 runs to 16 residues. The trim removed 4 bases at V and 1 base at J, leaving 7 bases unmatched. General observations from the study: Seropositive AZD1222 recipients at baseline numbered only 5 or 6.

A word on this clone: Antigen: not known.

Sequenced here: peripheral blood, sampled on day 0 of MenACWY control vaccination. The TCR sequence derives from an adult in good health. The chain is built from TRBV11-2 and TRBJ2-3, with 8 bases that match TRBD2. The DNA of the CDR3 is TGTGCCAGCAGCTGGAGGCTAGCGGGTGGCACAGATACGCAGTATTTT. Its translation is CASSWRLAGGTDTQYF.